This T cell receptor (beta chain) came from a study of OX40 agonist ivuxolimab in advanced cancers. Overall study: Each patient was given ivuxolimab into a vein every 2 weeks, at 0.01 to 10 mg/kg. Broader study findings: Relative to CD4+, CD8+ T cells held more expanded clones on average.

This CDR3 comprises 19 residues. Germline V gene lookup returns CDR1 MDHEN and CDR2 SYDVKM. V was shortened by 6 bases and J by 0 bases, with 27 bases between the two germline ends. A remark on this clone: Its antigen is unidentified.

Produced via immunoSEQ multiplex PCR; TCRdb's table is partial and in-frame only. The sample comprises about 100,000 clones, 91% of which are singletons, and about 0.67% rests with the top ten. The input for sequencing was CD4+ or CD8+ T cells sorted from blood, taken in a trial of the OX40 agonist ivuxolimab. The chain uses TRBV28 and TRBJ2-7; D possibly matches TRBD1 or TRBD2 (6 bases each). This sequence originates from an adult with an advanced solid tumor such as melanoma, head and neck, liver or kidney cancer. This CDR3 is CASSLPAGQGTSISYEQYF. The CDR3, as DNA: TGTGCCAGCAGCCTGCCGGCGGGACAAGGGACATCGATCTCCTACGAGCAGTACTTC. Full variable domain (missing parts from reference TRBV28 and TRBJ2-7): DVKVTQSSRYLVKRTGEKVFLECVQDMDHENMFWYRQDPGLGLRLIYFSYDVKMKEKGDIPEGYSVSREKKERFSLILESASTNQTSMYLCASSLPAGQGTSISYEQYFGPGTRLTVT.